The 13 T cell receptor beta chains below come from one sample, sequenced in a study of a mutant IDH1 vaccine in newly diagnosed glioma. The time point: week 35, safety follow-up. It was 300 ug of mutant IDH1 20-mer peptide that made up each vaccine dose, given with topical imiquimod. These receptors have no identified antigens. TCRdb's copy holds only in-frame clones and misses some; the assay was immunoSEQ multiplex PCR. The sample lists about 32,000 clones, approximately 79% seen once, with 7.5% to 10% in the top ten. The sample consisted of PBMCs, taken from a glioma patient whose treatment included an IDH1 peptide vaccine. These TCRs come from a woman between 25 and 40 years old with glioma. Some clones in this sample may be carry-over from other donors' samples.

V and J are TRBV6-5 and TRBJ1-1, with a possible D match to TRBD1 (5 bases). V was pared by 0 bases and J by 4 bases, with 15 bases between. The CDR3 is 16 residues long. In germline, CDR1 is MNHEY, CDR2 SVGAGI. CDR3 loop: CASSYSAGTIPTEAFF. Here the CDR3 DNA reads TGTGCCAGCAGTTACTCCGCAGGGACGATCCCCACTGAAGCTTTCTTT.

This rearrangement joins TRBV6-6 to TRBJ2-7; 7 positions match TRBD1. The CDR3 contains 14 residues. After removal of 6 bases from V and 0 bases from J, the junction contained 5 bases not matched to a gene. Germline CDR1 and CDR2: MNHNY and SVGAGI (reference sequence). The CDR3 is CASSSGTASYEQYF. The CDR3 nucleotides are TGTGCCAGCAGCTCCGGGACAGCCTCCTACGAGCAGTACTTC.

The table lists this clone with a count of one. CDR3 protein: CASSDEGSVGEQYF. Written as DNA, the CDR3 is TGTGCCAGCAGTGATGAAGGGAGCGTCGGCGAGCAGTACTTC. The chain has TRBV6-1 and TRBJ2-7; D may be TRBD2 (5 bases). CDR1 and CDR2 (germline): MNHNS, SASEGT. The CDR3 is made up of 14 amino acids. The germline V and J ends were trimmed by 3 bases and 6 bases, with 15 bases remaining between them.

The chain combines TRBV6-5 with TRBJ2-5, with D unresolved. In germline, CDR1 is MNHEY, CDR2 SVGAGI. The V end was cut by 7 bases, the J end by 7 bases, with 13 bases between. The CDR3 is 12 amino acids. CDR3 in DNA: TGTGCCAGCATCCGACCGGATGGGACCCAGTACTTC. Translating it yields CASIRPDGTQYF.

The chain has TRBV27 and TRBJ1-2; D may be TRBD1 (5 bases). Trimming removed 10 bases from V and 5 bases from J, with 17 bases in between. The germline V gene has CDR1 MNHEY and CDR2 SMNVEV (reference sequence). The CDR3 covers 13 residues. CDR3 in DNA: TGTGCCACCCGCGGGGACTCTAGTTATGGCTACACCTTC. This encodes CATRGDSSYGYTF.

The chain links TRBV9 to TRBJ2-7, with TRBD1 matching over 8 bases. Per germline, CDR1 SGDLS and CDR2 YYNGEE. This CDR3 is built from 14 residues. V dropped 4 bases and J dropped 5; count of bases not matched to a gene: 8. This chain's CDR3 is CASSHPDRGHEQYF. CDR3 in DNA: TGTGCCAGCAGCCACCCCGACAGGGGCCACGAGCAGTACTTC.

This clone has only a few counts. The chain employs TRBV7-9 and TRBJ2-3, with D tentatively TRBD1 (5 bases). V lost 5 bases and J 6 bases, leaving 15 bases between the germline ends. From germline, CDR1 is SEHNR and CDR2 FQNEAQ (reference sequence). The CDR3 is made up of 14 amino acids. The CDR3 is CASSPDTSTDTQYF. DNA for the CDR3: TGTGCCAGCAGCCCGGACACATCCACGGATACGCAGTATTTT.

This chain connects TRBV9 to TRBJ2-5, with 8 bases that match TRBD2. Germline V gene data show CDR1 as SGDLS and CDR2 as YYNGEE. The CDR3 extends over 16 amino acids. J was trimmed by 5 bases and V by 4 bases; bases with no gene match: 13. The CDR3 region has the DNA TGTGCCAGCAGCACGGAGGTGGGACTAGGGGTTGAGACCCAGTACTTC. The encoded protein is CASSTEVGLGVETQYF.

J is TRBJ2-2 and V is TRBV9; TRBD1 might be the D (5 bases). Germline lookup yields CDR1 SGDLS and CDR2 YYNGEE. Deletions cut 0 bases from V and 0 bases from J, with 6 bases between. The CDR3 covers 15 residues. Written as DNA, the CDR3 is TGTGCCAGCAGCGTAGAGGGGTCGAACACCGGGGAGCTGTTTTTT. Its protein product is CASSVEGSNTGELFF. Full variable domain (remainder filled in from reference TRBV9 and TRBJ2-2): DSGVTQTPKHLITATGQRVTLRCSPRSGDLSVYWYQQSLDQGLQFLIQYYNGEERAKGNILERFSAQQFPDLHSELNLSSLELGDSALYFCASSVEGSNTGELFFGEGSRLTVL.

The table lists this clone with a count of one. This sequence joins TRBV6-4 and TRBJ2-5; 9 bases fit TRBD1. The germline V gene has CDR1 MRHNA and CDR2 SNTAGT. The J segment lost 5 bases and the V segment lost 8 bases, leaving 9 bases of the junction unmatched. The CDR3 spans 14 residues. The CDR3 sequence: CASSVDRGSETQYF. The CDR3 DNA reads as TGTGCCAGCTCCGTAGACAGGGGGTCGGAGACCCAGTACTTC.

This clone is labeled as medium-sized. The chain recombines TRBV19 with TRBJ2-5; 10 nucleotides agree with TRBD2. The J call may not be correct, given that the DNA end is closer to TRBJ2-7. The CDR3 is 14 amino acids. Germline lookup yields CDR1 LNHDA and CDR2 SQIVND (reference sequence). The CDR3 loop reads CASRRTSGSYEQYF. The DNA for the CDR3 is TGTGCCAGTAGAAGGACTAGCGGTTCCTACGAGCAGTACTTC.

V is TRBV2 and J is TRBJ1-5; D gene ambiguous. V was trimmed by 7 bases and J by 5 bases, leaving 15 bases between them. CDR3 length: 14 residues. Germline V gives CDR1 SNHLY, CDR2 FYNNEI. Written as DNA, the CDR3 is TGTGCCAGCACCCAGGCCGGTTTGGATCAGCCCCAGCATTTT. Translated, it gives CASTQAGLDQPQHF.

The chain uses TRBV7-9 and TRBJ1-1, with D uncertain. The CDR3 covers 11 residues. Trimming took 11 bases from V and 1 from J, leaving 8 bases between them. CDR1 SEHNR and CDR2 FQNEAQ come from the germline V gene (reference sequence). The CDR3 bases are TGTGCCTACCGGCGGAACACTGAAGCTTTCTTT. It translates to CAYRRNTEAFF.